Each of the 8 T cell receptor beta chains below was sequenced from the same sample in a study of blood T cell repertoires in COVID-19. The method was immunoSEQ multiplex PCR; TCRdb's version includes in-frame clones alone and lacks a portion of them. The table shows about 370,000 clones, with 85% to 90% occurring only once. The sample comprised PBMCs or T cells enriched from blood (not recorded which). These receptors originate from a man younger than 35 who had recovered from COVID-19.

CDR3 sequence (DNA): TGTGCCAGCAGCCAAGAAATAGGGGCCGATGGCTACACCTTC. Encoded protein: CASSQEIGADGYTF. This rearrangement joins TRBV4-2 to TRBJ1-2; possible D gene TRBD1, 5 bases. V gave up 0 bases and J gave up 6 bases, with 11 bases separating them. Germline V gene lookup returns CDR1 LGHNA and CDR2 YNFKEQ. The CDR3 consists of 14 residues.

This chain uses TRBV28 with TRBJ2-5; D possibly corresponds to TRBD2 (5 bases). Per the germline V gene, CDR1 is MDHEN and CDR2 is SYDVKM. V was cut by 6 bases and J by 3 bases, with 11 bases left in between. The length of the CDR3 is 13 residues. DNA for the CDR3: TGTGCCAGCAGCACACCCGGGGAAGAGACCCAGTACTTC. Amino acids: CASSTPGEETQYF.

The V gene is TRBV3-1 (or the pseudogene TRBV3-2), the J gene TRBJ2-1; 8 nucleotides match TRBD2. The CDR3 consists of 15 residues. Trimming removed 4 bases from V and 3 bases from J; junction bases left unmatched: 5. Germline-derived CDR1 and CDR2 are LGHDT and YNNKEL (reference sequence). The CDR3 spells CASSLGLASYNEQFF. As DNA, the CDR3 is TGTGCCAGCAGCCTTGGACTAGCAAGCTACAATGAGCAGTTCTTC.

This chain joins TRBV7-9 and TRBJ2-1, with D possibly being TRBD2 (6 bases). Looked up from germline, CDR1 is SEHNR and CDR2 is FQNEAQ (reference sequence). CDR3 size: 15 residues. V was cut by 1 base and J by 6 bases, with 13 bases left in between. The CDR3 here is CASSLVRLEGNEQFF. The CDR3 DNA is TGTGCCAGCAGCTTAGTGCGACTAGAGGGCAATGAGCAGTTCTTC.

The chain links TRBV3-1 (or the pseudogene TRBV3-2) to TRBJ2-5, with D maybe TRBD2 (6 bases). The germline V and J ends were trimmed by 5 bases and 1 base, with 17 bases remaining between them. From germline, CDR1 is LGHDT and CDR2 YNNKEL (reference sequence). This CDR3 comprises 16 residues. CDR3 nucleotide sequence: TGTGCCAGCAGCTTTTTTCTACCGGGAGCCCAAGAGACCCAGTACTTC. It is translated as CASSFFLPGAQETQYF.

V and J are TRBV13 and TRBJ2-1, with 12 nucleotides matching TRBD2. V lost 2 bases, J lost 6 bases, and 2 bases stayed unmatched. Germline-derived CDR1 and CDR2 are PRHDT and FYEKMQ (reference sequence). The CDR3 totals 15 residues. CDR3 loop: CASSLTLAGGNEQFF. In DNA, the CDR3 is TGTGCCAGCAGCTTAACACTAGCGGGAGGCAATGAGCAGTTCTTC.

The chain is built from TRBV4-1 and TRBJ1-4; 10 bases line up with TRBD1. The CDR3 extends over 15 amino acids. The V gene's germline CDR1 is MGHRA and CDR2 YSYEKL. Trimming at V came to 4 bases and at J to 6 bases, leaving 5 bases not matched to a gene. The CDR3 nucleotides read TGCGCCAGCAGCCTTAAAGGGACAGGGGATGAAAAACTGTTTTTT. Protein: CASSLKGTGDEKLFF.

The sample holds one count of this clone. The J gene is TRBJ2-1, the V gene TRBV6-1; no reliable D call. CDR1 MNHNS and CDR2 SASEGT come from the germline V gene. This CDR3 is built from 15 residues. V was shortened by 1 base and J by 0 bases, with 7 bases between the two germline ends. The CDR3 DNA reads TGTGCCAGCAGTGAAGGTATGAGCTCCTACAATGAGCAGTTCTTC. Its protein product is CASSEGMSSYNEQFF.